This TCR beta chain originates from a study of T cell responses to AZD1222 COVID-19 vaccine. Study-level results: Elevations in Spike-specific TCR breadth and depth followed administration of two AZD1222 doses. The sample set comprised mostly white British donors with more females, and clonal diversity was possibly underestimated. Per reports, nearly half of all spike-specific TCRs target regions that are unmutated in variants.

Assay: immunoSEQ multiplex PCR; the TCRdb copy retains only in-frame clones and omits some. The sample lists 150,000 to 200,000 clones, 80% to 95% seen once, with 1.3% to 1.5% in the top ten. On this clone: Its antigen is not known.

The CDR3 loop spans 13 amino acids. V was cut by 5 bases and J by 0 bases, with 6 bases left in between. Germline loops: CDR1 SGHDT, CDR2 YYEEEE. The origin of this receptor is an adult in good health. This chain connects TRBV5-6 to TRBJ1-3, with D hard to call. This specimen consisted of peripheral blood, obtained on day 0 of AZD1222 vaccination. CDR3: CASRLISGNTIYF. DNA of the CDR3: TGTGCCAGCAGGTTGATCTCTGGAAACACCATATATTTT. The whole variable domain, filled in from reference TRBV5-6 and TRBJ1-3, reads DAGVTQSPTHLIKTRGQQVTLRCSPKSGHDTVSWYQQALGQGPQFIFQYYEEEERQRGNFPDRFSGHQFPNYSSELNVNALLLGDSALYLCASRLISGNTIYFGEGSWLTVV.